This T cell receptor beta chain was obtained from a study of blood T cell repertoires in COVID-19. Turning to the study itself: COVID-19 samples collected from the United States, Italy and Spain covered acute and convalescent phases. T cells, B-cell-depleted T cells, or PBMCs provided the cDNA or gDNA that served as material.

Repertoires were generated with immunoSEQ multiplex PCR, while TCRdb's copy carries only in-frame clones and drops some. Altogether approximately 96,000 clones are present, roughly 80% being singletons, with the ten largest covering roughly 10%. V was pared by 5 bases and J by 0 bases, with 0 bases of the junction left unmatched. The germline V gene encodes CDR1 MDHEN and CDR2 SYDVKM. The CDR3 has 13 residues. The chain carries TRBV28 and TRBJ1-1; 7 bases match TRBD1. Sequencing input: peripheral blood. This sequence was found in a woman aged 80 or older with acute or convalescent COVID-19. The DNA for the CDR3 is TGTGCCAGCAGTACAGGGGTGAACACTGAAGCTTTCTTT. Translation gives CASSTGVNTEAFF.